This T cell receptor beta chain was sequenced for a study of CD8+ T cells in alopecia areata. Across the whole study: Twice a day, 5 to 10 mg of oral tofacitinib was administered to treated patients.

cDNA serving as the sequencing template came from extracted, reverse transcribed RNA. Profiling relied on immunoSEQ multiplex PCR, and the TCRdb table lists in-frame clones only, not all of them. This repertoire shows 250,000 or so clones, 65% to 70% found once; its top ten account for 1% to 1.5%. Peripheral blood and lesional scalp punch biopsies came from alopecia areata patients. Sorting from PBMCs produced CD4+ and CD8+ T cells. V was clipped by 0 bases and J by 5 bases, with 12 bases between them. Germline loops: CDR1 GTSNPN, CDR2 SVGIG (reference sequence). The CDR3 runs to 14 residues. This clonotype originated in a human donor with alopecia areata. The input for sequencing was CD4+ T cells sorted from blood, taken at week 0. The chain employs TRBV30 and TRBJ2-3; perhaps D is TRBD1 or TRBD2 (5 bases each). The CDR3, as DNA: TGTGCCTGGAGTGTACGGGGACGGAAAGATACGCAGTATTTT. The encoded protein is CAWSVRGRKDTQYF.